A single sample is the source of the 27 T cell receptor beta chains below, sequenced in a study of T-cell memory formation after mild COVID-19 (dated by TCRdb to the early 2020s). The library was obtained by 5' RACE. Sequencing used an Illumina NovaSeq 6000. In-frame beta chains were kept once TCRdb had trimmed the public reads at Q25 with fastp and called clones with MiXCR. Rows are combined by CDR3 protein, so each entry shows the most common genes and DNA. This sample has approximately 500,000 distinct CDR3 sequences in its table, and roughly 23% of those were observed once. The ten biggest clones cover around 12% of the sample. The sequencing sample was made of PBMCs or a T cell subset sorted from them (not recorded which). The receptors come from an adult woman who had mild COVID-19 (a few samples of this study predate the infection). The sample titles of this study are shuffled in the database, so cell type and time point are left out; the donor was told from shared clones.

DNA of the CDR3: TGCGCCAGCAGCCAAATGGGACAGGCGAACACCGGGGAGCTGTTTTTT. The encoded protein is CASSQMGQANTGELFF. V usage is TRBV5-1 and J usage is TRBJ2-2; 8 bases are a match to TRBD1. V lost 4 bases to trimming and J lost 0 bases; unmatched junction nucleotides: 5. The CDR3 length is 16 residues. Germline V gives CDR1 SGHRS, CDR2 YFSETQ.

The chain employs TRBV4-1 and TRBJ2-3; D may correspond to TRBD1 or TRBD2 (11 bases each). The V and J ends lost 4 bases and 4 bases respectively, with 30 bases between them. CDR1 and CDR2 (germline): MGHRA, YSYEKL. This CDR3 is built from 20 residues. The CDR3: CASSLPGQGDSGGAADTQYF. In DNA, the CDR3 is TGCGCCAGCAGCCTTCCGGGACAGGGGGATAGCGGGGGGGCGGCAGATACGCAGTATTTT.

The chain joins TRBV29-1 to TRBJ2-1; the match to TRBD2 covers 9 bases. Germline CDR1 is SQVTM and CDR2 is ANQGSEA. The V and J ends lost 1 base and 11 bases, in that order; junction bases with no gene match: 6. The CDR3 extends over 13 amino acids. CDR3 DNA sequence: TGCAGCGTTGAAGGACAGGGACTAGCTCAGCAGTTCTTC. The encoded protein is CSVEGQGLAQQFF.

The sample holds a few counts of this clonotype. This chain connects TRBV25-1 to TRBJ2-7, with 10 nucleotides matching TRBD1. The CDR3 sequence is 16 residues long. The trim removed 6 bases at V and 2 bases at J, leaving 10 bases unmatched. Looked up from germline, CDR1 is MGHDK and CDR2 is SYGVNS. The DNA of the CDR3 is TGTGCCAGCAGCGATTCCCCCGGACAGGGGGCCTACGAGCAGTACTTC. Its translation: CASSDSPGQGAYEQYF.

The sample holds a few counts of this clonotype. The V and J genes are TRBV2 and TRBJ2-2; no clear D gene. The CDR3 is 15 residues long. Germline V gene lookup returns CDR1 SNHLY and CDR2 FYNNEI. The V end lost 4 bases, the J end lost 6 bases, and 15 bases lay between the germline ends. The CDR3 protein is CASSVARTAAGELFF. The DNA of the CDR3 is TGTGCCAGCAGTGTTGCCAGGACGGCTGCCGGGGAGCTGTTTTTT.

This chain connects TRBV29-1 to TRBJ2-7; tentatively, D is TRBD2 (6 bases). V lost 0 bases and J 2 bases, leaving 14 bases between the germline ends. Germline CDR1 reads SQVTM; CDR2 reads ANQGSEA. CDR3 length equals 15 residues. Written as DNA, the CDR3 is TGCAGCGTTGAAGATGAATCGGGGGAACCCTACGAGCAGTACTTC. This gives the protein CSVEDESGEPYEQYF.

The V gene is TRBV2, the J gene TRBJ2-7; 8 bases line up with TRBD1. This CDR3 has 13 residues. With 7 bases clipped from V and 1 base from J, the junction kept 3 bases outside the gene matches. Germline loops: CDR1 SNHLY, CDR2 FYNNEI. CDR3 sequence reads: CASINRGSYEQYF. The CDR3 DNA follows: TGTGCCAGCATAAACAGGGGGTCCTACGAGCAGTACTTC. The entire variable domain, with the rest obtained from reference TRBV2 and TRBJ2-7, is as follows: EPEVTQTPSHQVTQMGQEVILRCVPISNHLYFYWYRQILGQKVEFLVSFYNNEISEKSEIFDDQFSVERPDGSNFTLKIRSTKLEDSAMYFCASINRGSYEQYFGPGTRLTVT.

As for this clonotype: The junction departs from germline at one end; a sequencing error may be responsible. V gene TRBV29-1 combines with J gene TRBJ2-1, with TRBD2 matching 10 bases. This CDR3 spans 13 amino acids. CDR1 and CDR2 (germline): SQVTM, ANQGSEA. CDR3 amino acids: CSASLAGYSEQFF. CDR3 nucleotides: TGCAGCGCCTCACTAGCGGGGTACAGTGAGCAGTTCTTC.

Only a few counts were recorded for this clonotype. J is TRBJ2-2 and V is TRBV5-4, with 11 bases fitting TRBD2. The CDR3 is made up of 16 amino acids. Germline CDR1 reads SGHNT; CDR2 reads YYREEE (reference sequence). V shed 0 bases, J shed 5 bases, and the junction held 3 bases outside the gene matches. In DNA form, the CDR3 reads TGTGCCAGCAGCTTGGGACTAGCGGGGCAAACCGGGGAGCTGTTTTTT. Its translation is CASSLGLAGQTGELFF.

This clonotype was detected only a few times. This chain uses TRBV5-1 with TRBJ1-2, with 8 bases aligning to TRBD1. CDR3 length equals 14 residues. The V segment lost 3 bases and the J segment 8 bases; nucleotides outside the gene matches: 9. CDR1 and CDR2 from the germline V gene are SGHRS and YFSETQ. The CDR3, as DNA: TGCGCCAGCAGCTCCCTCCAGGGGGCGGAAGGCTACACCTTC. This sequence encodes CASSSLQGAEGYTF.

V gene TRBV7-9 combines with J gene TRBJ2-1; no reliable D call. V dropped 3 bases and J dropped 8 bases, with 8 bases sitting between them. Germline CDR1 and CDR2: SEHNR and FQNEAQ (reference sequence). This CDR3 is 12 amino acids long. The CDR3 region is CASSLGEYEQFF. The CDR3 DNA sequence: TGTGCCAGCAGCTTGGGCGAGTATGAGCAGTTCTTC.

The J gene is TRBJ2-1, the V gene TRBV7-3; no firm D call. This CDR3 is built from 13 residues. Germline lookup yields CDR1 SGHTA and CDR2 FQGTGA. Deletions cut 7 bases from V and 5 bases from J, with 12 bases between. The CDR3 loop reads CASTVSNDNEQFF. The CDR3 DNA follows: TGTGCCAGCACAGTTTCAAACGACAATGAGCAGTTCTTC.

The table lists this clonotype with a count of one. V gene TRBV2 combines with J gene TRBJ2-3; D possibly matches TRBD1 or TRBD2 (5 bases each). The CDR3 is 12 amino acids. V gave up 11 bases and J gave up 6 bases, with 15 bases separating them. The V gene's germline CDR1 is SNHLY and CDR2 FYNNEI. CDR3 sequence: CAGGGTRDTQYF. CDR3 nucleotides: TGTGCCGGCGGTGGGACGCGGGATACGCAGTATTTT. Drawing the rest from reference TRBV2 and TRBJ2-3, the complete variable domain is EPEVTQTPSHQVTQMGQEVILRCVPISNHLYFYWYRQILGQKVEFLVSFYNNEISEKSEIFDDQFSVERPDGSNFTLKIRSTKLEDSAMYFCAGGGTRDTQYFGPGTRLTVL.

The chain combines TRBV20-1 with TRBJ2-7; D gene unclear. This CDR3 has 12 residues. Trimming took 3 bases from V and 5 from J, leaving 11 bases between them. Germline CDR1 reads DFQATT; CDR2 reads SNEGSKA (reference sequence). CDR3 region: CSARTSGNEQYF. CDR3 DNA: TGCAGTGCTAGGACTTCAGGAAACGAGCAGTACTTC.

This rearrangement joins TRBV20-1 to TRBJ1-2, with 7 positions matching TRBD1. J lost 1 base, V lost 4 bases, and 6 bases had no gene match. The CDR3 has 14 residues. CDR1 is DFQATT and CDR2 is SNEGSKA in the germline V gene (reference sequence). As DNA, the CDR3 is TGCAGTGCTACTACCGGGACAGATAACTATGGCTACACCTTC. This codes for CSATTGTDNYGYTF.

This sequence joins TRBV19 and TRBJ2-7; tentative D call: TRBD1 (5 bases). CDR1 is LNHDA, CDR2 SQIVND, per germline (reference sequence). Trimming cost V 5 bases and J 6 bases, with 17 bases left between them. The CDR3 is 14 residues long. CDR3 in amino acids: CASSAAGPGFEQYF. For the CDR3, the DNA is TGTGCCAGTAGTGCAGCAGGCCCAGGGTTCGAGCAGTACTTC.

In its sample, this clonotype was seen a few times. The V call is TRBV6-6, the J call TRBJ2-7; 7 bases fit TRBD2. Germline V gene data show CDR1 as MNHNY and CDR2 as SVGAGI (reference sequence). This CDR3 is 16 amino acids long. The trim removed 6 bases at V and 5 bases at J, leaving 16 bases unmatched. The CDR3 loop reads CASRSNSGVLEDEQYF. Written as DNA, the CDR3 is TGTGCCAGCAGGTCTAACAGCGGGGTACTGGAAGACGAGCAGTACTTC.

The rearrangement uses TRBV6-6 and TRBJ1-3; D is ambiguous. The CDR3 is 11 amino acids. V lost 8 bases and J 3 bases, leaving 5 bases between the germline ends. Germline V gives CDR1 MNHNY, CDR2 SVGAGI (reference sequence). In nucleotides, the CDR3 is TGTGCCAGCCGGGGTGGAAACACCATATATTTT. It translates to CASRGGNTIYF.

The chain carries TRBV5-1 and TRBJ2-1; 13 nucleotides line up with TRBD2. Trimming took 0 bases from V and 4 from J; bases not matched to a gene: 10. This CDR3 is 19 amino acids long. In germline, CDR1 is SGHRS, CDR2 YFSETQ. For the CDR3, the DNA is TGCGCCAGCAGCTTGGCCTCCGGGACTAGCGGGGTCTGGTACAATGAGCAGTTCTTC. It codes for CASSLASGTSGVWYNEQFF.

This clonotype was observed a handful of times. This chain links TRBV29-1 with TRBJ1-2, with TRBD1 as a possible D gene (5 bases). V lost 5 bases and J 5 bases, leaving 18 bases between the germline ends. This CDR3 has 14 residues. Germline values: CDR1 SQVTM, CDR2 ANQGSEA. This CDR3 is CSVRRRDENYGYTF. CDR3 nucleotide sequence: TGCAGCGTTCGGCGGCGGGACGAAAATTATGGCTACACCTTC.

V gene TRBV6-5 combines with J gene TRBJ2-7; D call uncertain. The length of the CDR3 is 14 residues. Looked up from germline, CDR1 is MNHEY and CDR2 is SVGAGI. V lost 8 bases and J 2 bases, leaving 16 bases between the germline ends. As DNA, the CDR3 is TGTGCCAGCGTGAAGGCCATTGGACCCTACGAGCAGTACTTC. Its translation is CASVKAIGPYEQYF.

This clonotype has a handful of counts. The V gene is TRBV6-5, the J gene TRBJ2-5; 9 bases are shared with TRBD2. Germline CDR1 reads MNHEY; CDR2 reads SVGAGI. The CDR3 has 16 residues. The V and J ends lost 2 bases and 3 bases, in that order; junction bases with no gene match: 7. CDR3 in DNA: TGTGCCAGCAGTTACACTCCCGGGACTAGCAAAGAGACCCAGTACTTC. As protein: CASSYTPGTSKETQYF.

This clonotype was observed many times. The rearrangement uses TRBV14 and TRBJ1-1, with D hard to call. This CDR3 spans 13 amino acids. Germline V gene data show CDR1 as SGHDN and CDR2 as FVKESK. Between the trimmed V and J ends, which lost 3 bases and 1 base, there was a span of 6 bases. In DNA form, the CDR3 reads TGTGCCAGCAGCCAGTGGGGGAACACTGAAGCTTTCTTT. Its translation: CASSQWGNTEAFF.

There are a few counts of this clonotype. V is TRBV27 and J is TRBJ1-5; 7 bases agree with TRBD1. This CDR3 has 17 amino acids. CDR1 is MNHEY, CDR2 SMNVEV, per germline (reference sequence). V lost 5 bases, J lost 0 bases, and 10 bases stayed unmatched. The CDR3 here is CASSPDRSYFSNQPQHF. The CDR3, as DNA: TGTGCCAGCAGTCCGGACAGGTCTTATTTTAGCAATCAGCCCCAGCATTTT.

This clonotype was observed a handful of times. This chain connects TRBV11-2 to TRBJ1-1; 10 nucleotides line up with TRBD1. The CDR3 spans 13 residues. Per germline, CDR1 SGHAT and CDR2 FQNNGV. V was pared by 5 bases and J by 5 bases, with 2 bases of the junction left unmatched. The chain's CDR3 is CASSMDRGTEAFF. In DNA, the CDR3 is TGTGCCAGCAGCATGGACAGGGGGACTGAAGCTTTCTTT.

The rearrangement joins TRBV20-1 to TRBJ1-5; D unresolved. Per the germline V gene, CDR1 is DFQATT and CDR2 is SNEGSKA (reference sequence). Trimming removed 1 base from V and 2 bases from J, with 9 bases in between. The length of the CDR3 is 14 residues. In DNA form, the CDR3 reads TGCAGTGCTAGAGGCGGACTTCGCAATCAGCCCCAGCATTTT. Translated: CSARGGLRNQPQHF.

The J gene is TRBJ2-5, the V gene TRBV29-1, with D perhaps matching TRBD2 (6 bases). The V gene lost 1 base and the J gene lost 6 bases, with 9 bases spanning the gap. The CDR3 length is 12 residues. Per germline, CDR1 SQVTM and CDR2 ANQGSEA. The CDR3 reads CSVEGLDQTQYF. Here the CDR3 DNA reads TGCAGCGTTGAAGGACTAGACCAGACCCAGTACTTC.